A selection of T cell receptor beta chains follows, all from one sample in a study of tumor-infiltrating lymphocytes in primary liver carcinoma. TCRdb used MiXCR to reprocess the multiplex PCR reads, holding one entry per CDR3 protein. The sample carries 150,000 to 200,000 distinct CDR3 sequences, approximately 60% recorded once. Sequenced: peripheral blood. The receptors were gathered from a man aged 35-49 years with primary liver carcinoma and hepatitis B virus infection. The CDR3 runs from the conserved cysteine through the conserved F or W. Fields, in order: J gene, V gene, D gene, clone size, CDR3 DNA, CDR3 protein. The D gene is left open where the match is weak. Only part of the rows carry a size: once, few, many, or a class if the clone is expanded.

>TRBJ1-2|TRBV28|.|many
TGTGCCAGCAGTTCGGGGGCGAATGGCTACACCTTC
CASSSGANGYTF
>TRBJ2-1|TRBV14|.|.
TGTGCCAGCAGCCATTCCAGGTATCATGAGCAGTTCTTC
CASSHSRYHEQFF
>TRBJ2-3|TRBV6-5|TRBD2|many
TGTGCCAGCAGGACTAGCGGGGAAGATACGCAGTATTTT
CASRTSGEDTQYF
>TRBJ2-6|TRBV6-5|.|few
TGTACCAGCAGTGTATACTCTGGGGCCAACGTCCTGACTTTC
CTSSVYSGANVLTF
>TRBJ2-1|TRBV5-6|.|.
TGTGCCAGCAGCTTGAGAGGGACCTACAATGAGCAGTTCTTC
CASSLRGTYNEQFF
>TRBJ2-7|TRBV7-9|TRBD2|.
TGTGCCAGCAGCCCTATAGCGGGAGCGGACTACGAGCAGTACTTC
CASSPIAGADYEQYF
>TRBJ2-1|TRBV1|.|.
TGCACCAGCAGCCACTTTCGTCAGCTAGCTATCGATGAGCAGTTCTTC
CTSSHFRQLAIDEQFF
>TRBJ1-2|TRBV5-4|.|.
TGTGCCAGCAGTCGAGGCGGCGTGGCCTATGGCTACACCTTC
CASSRGGVAYGYTF
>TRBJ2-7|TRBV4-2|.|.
TGTGCCAGCAGCCAAGGGGCTAACGGATCCTACGAGCAGTACTTC
CASSQGANGSYEQYF
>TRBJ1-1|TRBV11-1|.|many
TGTGCCAGCAGCTTTACCCCCGGGACCCTAGGGACTACTGAAGCTTTCTTT
CASSFTPGTLGTTEAFF
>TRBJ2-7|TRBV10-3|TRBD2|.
TGTGCCATCAGTCGGGCTAGCGGGCTATACGAGCAGTACTTC
CAISRASGLYEQYF